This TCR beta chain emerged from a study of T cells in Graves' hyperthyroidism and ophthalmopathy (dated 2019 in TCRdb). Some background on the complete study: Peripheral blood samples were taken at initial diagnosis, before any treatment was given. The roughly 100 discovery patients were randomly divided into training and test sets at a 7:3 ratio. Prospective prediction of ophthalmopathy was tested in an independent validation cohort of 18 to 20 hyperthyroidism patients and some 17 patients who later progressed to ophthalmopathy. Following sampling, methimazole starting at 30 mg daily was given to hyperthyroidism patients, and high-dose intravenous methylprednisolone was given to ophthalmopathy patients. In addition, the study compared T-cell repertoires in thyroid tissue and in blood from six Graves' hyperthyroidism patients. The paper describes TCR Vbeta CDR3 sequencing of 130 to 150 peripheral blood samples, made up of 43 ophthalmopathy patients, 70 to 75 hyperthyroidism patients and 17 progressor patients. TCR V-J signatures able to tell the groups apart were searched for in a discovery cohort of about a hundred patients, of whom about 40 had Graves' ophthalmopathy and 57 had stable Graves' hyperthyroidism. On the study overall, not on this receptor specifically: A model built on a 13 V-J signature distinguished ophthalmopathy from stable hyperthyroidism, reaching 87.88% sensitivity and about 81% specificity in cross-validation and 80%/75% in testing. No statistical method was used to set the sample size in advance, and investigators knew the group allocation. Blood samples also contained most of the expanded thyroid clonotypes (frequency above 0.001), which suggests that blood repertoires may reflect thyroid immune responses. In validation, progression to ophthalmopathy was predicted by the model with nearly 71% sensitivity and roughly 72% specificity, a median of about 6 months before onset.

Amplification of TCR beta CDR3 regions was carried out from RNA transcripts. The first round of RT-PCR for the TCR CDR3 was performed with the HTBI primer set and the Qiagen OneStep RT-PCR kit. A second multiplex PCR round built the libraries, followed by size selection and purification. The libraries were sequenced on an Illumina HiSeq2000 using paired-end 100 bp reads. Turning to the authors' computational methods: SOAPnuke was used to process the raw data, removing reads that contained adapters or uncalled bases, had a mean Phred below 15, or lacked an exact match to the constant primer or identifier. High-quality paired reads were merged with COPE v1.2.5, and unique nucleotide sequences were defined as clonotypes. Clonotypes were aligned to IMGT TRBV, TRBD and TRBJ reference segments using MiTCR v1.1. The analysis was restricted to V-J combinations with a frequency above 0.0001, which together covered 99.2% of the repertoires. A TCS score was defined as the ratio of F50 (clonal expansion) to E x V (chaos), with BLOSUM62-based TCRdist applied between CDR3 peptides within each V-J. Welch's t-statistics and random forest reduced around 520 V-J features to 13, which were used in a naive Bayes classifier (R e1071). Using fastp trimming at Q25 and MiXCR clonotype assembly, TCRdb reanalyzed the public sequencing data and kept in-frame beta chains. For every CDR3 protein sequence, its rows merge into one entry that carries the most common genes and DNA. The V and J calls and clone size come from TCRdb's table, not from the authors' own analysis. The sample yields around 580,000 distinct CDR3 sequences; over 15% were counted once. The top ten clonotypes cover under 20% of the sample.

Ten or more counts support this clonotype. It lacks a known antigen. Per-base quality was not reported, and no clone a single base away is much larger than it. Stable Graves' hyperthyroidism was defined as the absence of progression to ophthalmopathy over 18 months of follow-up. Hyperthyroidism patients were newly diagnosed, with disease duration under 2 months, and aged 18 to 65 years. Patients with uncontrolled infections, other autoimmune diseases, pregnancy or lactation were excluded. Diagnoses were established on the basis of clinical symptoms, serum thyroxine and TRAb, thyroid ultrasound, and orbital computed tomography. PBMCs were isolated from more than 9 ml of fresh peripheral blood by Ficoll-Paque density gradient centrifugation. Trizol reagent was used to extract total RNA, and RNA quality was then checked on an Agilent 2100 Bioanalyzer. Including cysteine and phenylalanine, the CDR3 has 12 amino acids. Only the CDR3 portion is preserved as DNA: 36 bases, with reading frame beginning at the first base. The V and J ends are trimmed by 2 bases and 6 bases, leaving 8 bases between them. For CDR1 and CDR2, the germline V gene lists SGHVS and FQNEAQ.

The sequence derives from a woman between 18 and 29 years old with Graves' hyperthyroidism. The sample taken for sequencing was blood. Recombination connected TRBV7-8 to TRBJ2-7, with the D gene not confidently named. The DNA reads TGTGCCAGCAGCTTACTGGCCCTCGAGCAGTACTTC. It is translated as CASSLLALEQYF.